This TCR beta chain was observed in a study of neoadjuvant nivolumab and ipilimumab in lung cancer. The CDR3 covers 16 residues. Trimming cost V 3 bases and J 6 bases; bases outside gene matches: 13. Germline V gene lookup returns CDR1 KGHSH and CDR2 LQKENI. Sequencing was performed with immunoSEQ multiplex PCR; in TCRdb, only in-frame clones are kept and a portion is missing. The sample records roughly 28,000 clones, 70% to 80% being singletons. V is TRBV18 and J is TRBJ1-1; TRBD1 matches at 7 bases. The receptor's source is an adult with non-small cell lung cancer. The sequenced sample was tumor tissue, obtained after neoadjuvant nivolumab, alone or with ipilimumab, at or shortly before surgery. The CDR3 sequence: CASSPTPKITGAEAFF. CDR3 bases: TGTGCCAGCTCACCGACCCCGAAAATTACAGGGGCTGAAGCTTTCTTT.